This is a list of T cell receptor beta chains from one sample in a study of CD8 T cells in Susac syndrome. TCRdb re-derived calls from the immunoSEQ multiplex PCR reads in MiXCR, one entry per CDR3 protein. This sample has approximately 180,000 distinct CDR3 sequences, with roughly 95% found just once. Material for sequencing was CD4+ T cells from PBMCs. Receptor source: a human donor with multiple sclerosis. Each CDR3 is given with its conserved first and last residue.

CDR3 | J | V
CASSLESTNEKLFF | TRBJ1-4 | TRBV5-1
CAWSLIGRGELFF | TRBJ2-2 | TRBV30
CSALDRGVYNEQFF | TRBJ2-1 | TRBV20-1
CASIRGAGETQYF | TRBJ2-5 | TRBV12-3/TRBV12-4
CSAVTGGMYEQFF | TRBJ2-1 | TRBV29-1
CASSVGGTAVYEQYF | TRBJ2-7 | TRBV9
CASSQVSGTGVIEQFF | TRBJ2-1 | TRBV4-3
CASTWTDGLEQYF | TRBJ2-7 | TRBV14
CAWSVYSYEQYF | TRBJ2-7 | TRBV30
CASSSWGISYEQYF | TRBJ2-7 | TRBV5-6
CASSLRPTGNYYGYTF | TRBJ1-2 | TRBV7-3
CASLRGTEGTQYF | TRBJ2-5 | TRBV5-6
CSAMNPTSGGYNEQFF | TRBJ2-1 | TRBV20-1
CASSDRPLPYSNQPQHF | TRBJ1-5 | TRBV12-3/TRBV12-4
CASSSSGPGTQYF | TRBJ2-3 | TRBV28
CASSQARGGASGYTF | TRBJ1-2 | TRBV3-1
CASSQDGGQPQHF | TRBJ1-5 | TRBV14
CSAGGDDNQPQHF | TRBJ1-5 | TRBV20-1
CSARDLGGAYNEQFF | TRBJ2-1 | TRBV20-1
CASSITSGGYEQYF | TRBJ2-7 | TRBV28
CSAPRGATYGYTF | TRBJ1-2 | TRBV20-1
CASSQVPAGAGAEKGYTF | TRBJ1-2 | TRBV4-1
CASRLEGNQPQHF | TRBJ1-5 | TRBV6-1
CSVENTGELFF | TRBJ2-2 | TRBV29-1
CASGTDIYEQYF | TRBJ2-7 | TRBV4-2
CASEPGHQGQPQHF | TRBJ1-5 | TRBV6-2/TRBV6-3
CAWTDGSNYGCTF | TRBJ1-2 | TRBV30
CSVGWGGSTDTQYF | TRBJ2-3 | TRBV29-1
CSVEFMGYEQYF | TRBJ2-7 | TRBV29-1
CASGLVSWPPNYGYTF | TRBJ1-2 | TRBV12-3/TRBV12-4
CASSQKSTGGGYTF | TRBJ1-2 | TRBV3-1
CSARDPTSSSTDTQYF | TRBJ2-3 | TRBV20-1
CASSLVIRQGNQPQHF | TRBJ1-5 | TRBV28
CASSTPSSGGNSYEQYF | TRBJ2-7 | TRBV19
CASSRGVAQYF | TRBJ2-7 | TRBV3-1